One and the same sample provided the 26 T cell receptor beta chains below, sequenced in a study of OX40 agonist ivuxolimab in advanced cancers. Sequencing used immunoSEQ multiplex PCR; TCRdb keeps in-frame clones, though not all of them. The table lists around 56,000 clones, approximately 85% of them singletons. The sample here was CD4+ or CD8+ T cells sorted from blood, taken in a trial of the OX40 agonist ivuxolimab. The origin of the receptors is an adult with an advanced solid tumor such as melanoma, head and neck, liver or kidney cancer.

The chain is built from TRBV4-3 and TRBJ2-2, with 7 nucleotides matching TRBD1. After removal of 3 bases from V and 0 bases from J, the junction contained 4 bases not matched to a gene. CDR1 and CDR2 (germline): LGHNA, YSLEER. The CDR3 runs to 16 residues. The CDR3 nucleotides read TGCGCCAGCAGCCATCTACAGGGGCCGAACACCGGGGAGCTGTTTTTT. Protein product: CASSHLQGPNTGELFF.

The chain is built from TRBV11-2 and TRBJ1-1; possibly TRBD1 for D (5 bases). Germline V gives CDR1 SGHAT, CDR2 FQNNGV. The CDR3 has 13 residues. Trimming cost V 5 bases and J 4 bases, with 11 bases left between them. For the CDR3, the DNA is TGTGCCAGCAGCGAAGAGGGGATCACTGAAGCTTTCTTT. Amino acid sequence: CASSEEGITEAFF.

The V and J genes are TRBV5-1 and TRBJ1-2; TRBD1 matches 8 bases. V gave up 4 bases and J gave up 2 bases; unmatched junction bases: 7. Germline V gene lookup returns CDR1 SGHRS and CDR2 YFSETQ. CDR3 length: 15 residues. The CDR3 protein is CASSTTTGGNYGYTF. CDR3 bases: TGCGCCAGCAGCACGACAACAGGGGGAAACTATGGCTACACCTTC.

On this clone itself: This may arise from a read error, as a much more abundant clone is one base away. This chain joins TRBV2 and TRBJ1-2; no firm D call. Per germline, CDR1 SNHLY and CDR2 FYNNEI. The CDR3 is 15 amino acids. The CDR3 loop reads CASSEAMHWTYDYTF. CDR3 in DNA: TGTGCCAGCAGTGAAGCAATGCACTGGACCTATGACTACACCTTC.

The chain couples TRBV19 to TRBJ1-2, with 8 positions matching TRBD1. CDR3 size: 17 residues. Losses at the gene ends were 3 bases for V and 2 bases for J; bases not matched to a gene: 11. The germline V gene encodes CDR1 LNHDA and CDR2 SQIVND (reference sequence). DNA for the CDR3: TGTGCCAGTAGTATCGAGACAGGGGAGTTACCCAACTATGGCTACACCTTC. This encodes CASSIETGELPNYGYTF.

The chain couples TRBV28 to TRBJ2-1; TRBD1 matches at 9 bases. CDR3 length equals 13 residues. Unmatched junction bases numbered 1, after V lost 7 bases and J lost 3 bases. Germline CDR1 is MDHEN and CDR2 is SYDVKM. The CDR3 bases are TGTGCCAGCACGACAGGGGGCTACAATGAGCAGTTCTTC. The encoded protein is CASTTGGYNEQFF. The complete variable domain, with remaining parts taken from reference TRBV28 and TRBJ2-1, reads DVKVTQSSRYLVKRTGEKVFLECVQDMDHENMFWYRQDPGLGLRLIYFSYDVKMKEKGDIPEGYSVSREKKERFSLILESASTNQTSMYLCASTTGGYNEQFFGPGTRLTVL.

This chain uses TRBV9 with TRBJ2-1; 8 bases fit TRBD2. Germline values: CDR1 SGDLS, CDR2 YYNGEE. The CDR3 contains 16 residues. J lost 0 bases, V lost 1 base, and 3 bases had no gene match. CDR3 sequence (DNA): TGTGCCAGCAGCGTACGCCGGGAGGGCTCCTACAATGAGCAGTTCTTC. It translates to CASSVRREGSYNEQFF. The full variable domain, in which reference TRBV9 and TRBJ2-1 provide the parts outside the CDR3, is DSGVTQTPKHLITATGQRVTLRCSPRSGDLSVYWYQQSLDQGLQFLIQYYNGEERAKGNILERFSAQQFPDLHSELNLSSLELGDSALYFCASSVRREGSYNEQFFGPGTRLTVL.

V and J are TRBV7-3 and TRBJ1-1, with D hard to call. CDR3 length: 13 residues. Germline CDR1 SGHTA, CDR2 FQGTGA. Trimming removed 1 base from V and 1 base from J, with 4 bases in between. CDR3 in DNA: TGTGCCAGCAGCTTAAGACCGAACACTGAAGCTTTCTTT. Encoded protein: CASSLRPNTEAFF.

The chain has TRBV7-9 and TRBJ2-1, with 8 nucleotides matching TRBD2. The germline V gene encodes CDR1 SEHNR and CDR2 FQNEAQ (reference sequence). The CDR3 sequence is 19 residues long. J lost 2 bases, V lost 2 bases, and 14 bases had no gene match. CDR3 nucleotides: TGTGCCAGCAGCTTACCTGCGGGGGGCCTCCCGAACGCCTACAATGAGCAGTTCTTC. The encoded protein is CASSLPAGGLPNAYNEQFF.

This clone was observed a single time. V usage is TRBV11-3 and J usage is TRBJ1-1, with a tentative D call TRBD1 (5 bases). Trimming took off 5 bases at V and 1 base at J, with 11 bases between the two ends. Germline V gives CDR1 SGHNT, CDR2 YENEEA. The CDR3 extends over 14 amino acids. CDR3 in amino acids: CASSPRDGNTEAFF. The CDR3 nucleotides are TGTGCCAGCAGCCCCCGGGACGGGAACACTGAAGCTTTCTTT.

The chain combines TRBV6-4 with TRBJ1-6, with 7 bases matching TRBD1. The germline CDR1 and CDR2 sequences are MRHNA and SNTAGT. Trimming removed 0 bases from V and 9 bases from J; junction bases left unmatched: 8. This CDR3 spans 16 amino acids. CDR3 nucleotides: TGTGCCAGCAGTGACTCGATGGGGACAGATCGTTCACCCCTCCACTTT. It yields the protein CASSDSMGTDRSPLHF.

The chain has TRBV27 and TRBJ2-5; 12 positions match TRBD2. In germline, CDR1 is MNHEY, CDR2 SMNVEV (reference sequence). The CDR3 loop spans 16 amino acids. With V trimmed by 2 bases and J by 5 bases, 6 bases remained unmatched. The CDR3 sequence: CASSLLLAGGGETQYF. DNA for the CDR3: TGTGCCAGCAGTTTACTGCTAGCGGGGGGGGGTGAGACCCAGTACTTC.

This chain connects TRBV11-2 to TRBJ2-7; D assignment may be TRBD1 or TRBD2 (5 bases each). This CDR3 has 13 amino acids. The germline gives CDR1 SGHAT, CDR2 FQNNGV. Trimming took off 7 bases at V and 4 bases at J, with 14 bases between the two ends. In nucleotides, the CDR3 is TGTGCCAGCACCTGGGGGTTGACTTACGAGCAGTACGTC. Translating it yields CASTWGLTYEQYV.

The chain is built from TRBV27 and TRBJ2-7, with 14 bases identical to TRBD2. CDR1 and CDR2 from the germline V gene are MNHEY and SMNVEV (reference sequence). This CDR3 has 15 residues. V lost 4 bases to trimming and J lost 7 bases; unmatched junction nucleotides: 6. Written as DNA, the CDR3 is TGTGCCAGCAGTTATGGGGGACTAGCGGGAGAGGAGCAGTACTTC. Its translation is CASSYGGLAGEEQYF.

CDR3 nucleotide sequence: TGTGCCTGGAGTCCGGGAAGCTCCTACAATGAGCAGTTCTTC. Its translation is CAWSPGSSYNEQFF. V usage is TRBV30 and J usage is TRBJ2-1; perhaps TRBD2 as D (5 bases). CDR1 and CDR2 from the germline V gene are GTSNPN and SVGIG (reference sequence). The CDR3 has 14 residues. Trimming took 2 bases from V and 0 from J, leaving 8 bases between them.

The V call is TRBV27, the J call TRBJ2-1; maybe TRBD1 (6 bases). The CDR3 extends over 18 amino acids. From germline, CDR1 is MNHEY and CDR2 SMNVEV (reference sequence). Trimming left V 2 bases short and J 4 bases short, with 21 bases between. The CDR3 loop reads CASSLKSPFLGAYNEQFF. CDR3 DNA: TGTGCCAGCAGTTTAAAATCCCCTTTTTTGGGGGCATACAATGAGCAGTTCTTC.

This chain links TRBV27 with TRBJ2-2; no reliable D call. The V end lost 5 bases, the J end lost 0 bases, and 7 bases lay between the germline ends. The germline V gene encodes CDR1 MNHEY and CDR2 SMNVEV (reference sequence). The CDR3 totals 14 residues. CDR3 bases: TGTGCCAGCAGTACTTCCGCGAACACCGGGGAGCTGTTTTTT. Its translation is CASSTSANTGELFF.

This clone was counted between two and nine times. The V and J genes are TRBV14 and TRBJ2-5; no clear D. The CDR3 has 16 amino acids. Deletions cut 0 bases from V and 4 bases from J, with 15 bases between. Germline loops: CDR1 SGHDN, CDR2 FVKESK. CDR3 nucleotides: TGTGCCAGCAGCCAAGATATGAACAGCCGGGTAGAGACCCAGTACTTC. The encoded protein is CASSQDMNSRVETQYF.

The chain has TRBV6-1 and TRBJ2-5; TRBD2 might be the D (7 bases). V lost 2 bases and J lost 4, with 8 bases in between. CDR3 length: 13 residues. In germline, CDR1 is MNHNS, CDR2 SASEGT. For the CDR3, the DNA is TGTGCCAGCAGTGAACGGGGGGCAGAGACCCAGTACTTC. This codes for CASSERGAETQYF.

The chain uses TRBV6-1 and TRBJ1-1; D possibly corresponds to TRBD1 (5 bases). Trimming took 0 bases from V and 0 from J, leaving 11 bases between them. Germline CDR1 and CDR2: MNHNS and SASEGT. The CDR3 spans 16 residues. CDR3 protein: CASSEAPGRMNTEAFF. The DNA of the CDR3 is TGTGCCAGCAGTGAAGCGCCGGGACGGATGAACACTGAAGCTTTCTTT.

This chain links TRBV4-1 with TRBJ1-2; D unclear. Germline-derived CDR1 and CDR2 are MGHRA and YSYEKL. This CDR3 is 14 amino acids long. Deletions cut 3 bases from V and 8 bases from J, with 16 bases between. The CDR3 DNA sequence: TGCGCCAGCAGCCAGGAAGAGGGTCGAGGGGGCTACACCTTC. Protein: CASSQEEGRGGYTF.

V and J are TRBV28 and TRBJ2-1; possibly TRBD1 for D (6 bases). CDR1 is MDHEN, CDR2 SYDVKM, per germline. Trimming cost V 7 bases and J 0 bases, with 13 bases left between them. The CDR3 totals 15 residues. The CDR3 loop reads CASTIQGGSYNEQFF. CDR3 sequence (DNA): TGTGCCAGCACCATACAGGGTGGCTCCTACAATGAGCAGTTCTTC.

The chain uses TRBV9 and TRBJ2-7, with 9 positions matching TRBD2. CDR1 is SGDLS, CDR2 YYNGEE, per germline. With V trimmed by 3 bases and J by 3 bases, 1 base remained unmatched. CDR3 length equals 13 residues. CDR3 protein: CASSGTSDYEQYF. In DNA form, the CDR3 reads TGTGCCAGCAGCGGGACTAGCGACTACGAGCAGTACTTC.

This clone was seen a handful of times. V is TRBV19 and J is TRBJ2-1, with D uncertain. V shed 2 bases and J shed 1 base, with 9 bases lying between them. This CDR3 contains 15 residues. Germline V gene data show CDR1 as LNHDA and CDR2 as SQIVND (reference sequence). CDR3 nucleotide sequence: TGTGCCAGTAGTATACTCCCCGCATCCTACAATGAGCAGTTCTTC. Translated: CASSILPASYNEQFF.

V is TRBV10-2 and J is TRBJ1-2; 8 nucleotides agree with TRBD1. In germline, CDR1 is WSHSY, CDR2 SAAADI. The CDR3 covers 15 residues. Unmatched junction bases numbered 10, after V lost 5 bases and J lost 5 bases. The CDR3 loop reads CASSLDRGAWYGYTF. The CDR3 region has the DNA TGCGCCAGCAGTCTAGACAGGGGCGCTTGGTATGGCTACACCTTC.

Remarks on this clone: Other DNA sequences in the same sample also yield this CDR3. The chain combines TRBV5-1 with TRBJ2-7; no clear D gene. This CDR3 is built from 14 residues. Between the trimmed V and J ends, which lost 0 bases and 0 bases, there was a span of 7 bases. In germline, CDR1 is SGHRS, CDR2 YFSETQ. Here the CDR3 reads CASSLGQGSYEQYV. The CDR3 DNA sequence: TGCGCCAGCAGCTTGGGACAAGGCTCCTACGAGCAGTACGTC.